Presented here are 26 T cell receptor beta chains from one specimen sequenced in a study of T cells in Graves' hyperthyroidism and ophthalmopathy (dated by TCRdb to between 2017 and 2020). Libraries were made using multiplex PCR. The data were produced on an Illumina HiSeq 2000. Amplification of TCR beta CDR3 regions was carried out from RNA transcripts. For the first round of RT-PCR on the TCR CDR3, the HTBI primer set was used together with the Qiagen OneStep RT-PCR kit. The raw public reads went through TCRdb reprocessing: fastp at Q25, MiXCR clone calling, in-frame beta chains kept. Rows with one shared CDR3 protein collapse into an entry with the most common genes and DNA. In all, the sample holds hundreds of thousands of distinct CDR3 sequences, and about 45% of those were seen once. The ten largest clones represent 7% to 7.5% of the sample. The sample taken for sequencing was peripheral blood or thyroid tissue (not recorded which). These receptors came from an adult man with Graves' disease, either hyperthyroidism or ophthalmopathy (not recorded which).

V is TRBV29-1 and J is TRBJ2-5; either TRBD1 or TRBD2 may fit D (5 bases each). The CDR3 runs 14 residues. V was shortened by 8 bases and J by 5 bases, with 21 bases between the two germline ends. The germline V gene has CDR1 SQVTM and CDR2 ANQGSEA. The CDR3 DNA reads TGCAGCACGGGACGGACGAACACCGGGGAGACCCAGTACTTC. Encoded protein: CSTGRTNTGETQYF.

This clonotype was seen only a few times. The chain has TRBV11-2 and TRBJ1-4, with 9 bases that match TRBD1. This CDR3 has 15 residues. The germline V gene has CDR1 SGHAT and CDR2 FQNNGV. Germline trimming cut 6 bases from V and 6 bases from J; bases unmatched to any gene: 8. The CDR3 DNA follows: TGTGCCAGCAGTTCGGGACAGGGCTCGGATGAAAAACTGTTTTTT. Protein: CASSSGQGSDEKLFF. Looking up the rest from reference TRBV11-2 and TRBJ1-4 gives the full variable domain: EAGVAQSPRYKIIEKRQSVAFWCNPISGHATLYWYQQILGQGPKLLIQFQNNGVVDDSQLPKDRFSAERLKGVDSTLKIQPAKLEDSAVYLCASSSGQGSDEKLFFGSGTQLSVL.

The chain uses TRBV6-5 and TRBJ1-5, with D possibly being TRBD1 (6 bases). V shed 5 bases and J shed 6 bases, with 14 bases lying between them. Germline CDR1 is MNHEY and CDR2 is SVGAGI. The CDR3 is made up of 14 amino acids. Here the CDR3 DNA reads TGTGCCAGCAGTAGAGGGGGTAGAGGTCAGCCCCAGCATTTT. Residues: CASSRGGRGQPQHF.

The sample holds a few counts of this clonotype. The genes are TRBV6-1 and TRBJ2-5, with a tentative D call TRBD2 (6 bases). Per germline, CDR1 MNHNS and CDR2 SASEGT. V was pared by 5 bases and J by 2 bases, with 12 bases between. The CDR3 is 14 amino acids. The chain's CDR3 is CASSYVGGQETQYF. CDR3 DNA sequence: TGTGCCAGCAGTTACGTCGGGGGACAAGAGACCCAGTACTTC.

This clonotype has only one observation. The chain combines TRBV29-1 with TRBJ1-3; the D is unclear. CDR1 and CDR2 from the germline V gene are SQVTM and ANQGSEA. V was shortened by 1 base and J by 3 bases, with 13 bases between the two germline ends. The CDR3 is 15 amino acids. The CDR3: CSVEGSGTYGNTIYF. The DNA of the CDR3 is TGCAGCGTTGAAGGAAGTGGAACCTATGGAAACACCATATATTTT.

The V gene is TRBV10-3, the J gene TRBJ1-5, with D perhaps matching TRBD1 (6 bases). This CDR3 is built from 14 residues. The germline V gene has CDR1 ENHRY and CDR2 SYGVKD. Trimming left V 10 bases short and J 4 bases short, with 17 bases between. CDR3 amino acids: CATAVGRGNQPQHF. CDR3 bases: TGTGCCACCGCGGTAGGCAGGGGTAATCAGCCCCAGCATTTT.

The chain recombines TRBV10-2 with TRBJ1-6; the D gene is possibly TRBD1 (5 bases). The germline V gene has CDR1 WSHSY and CDR2 SAAADI. Trimming removed 2 bases from V and 8 bases from J, with 7 bases in between. This CDR3 region has 13 residues. CDR3 coding DNA: TGCGCCAGCAGTGAGGGGACGTATTCACCCCTCCACTTT. The encoded protein is CASSEGTYSPLHF.

This clonotype was counted ten times or more. CDR3 nucleotides: TGTGCCAGCAGCTCAGGGGAGGATCAGCCCCAGCATTTT. This translates into CASSSGEDQPQHF. The chain joins TRBV5-6 to TRBJ1-5, with D perhaps matching TRBD1 (6 bases). The V end was cut by 3 bases, the J end by 5 bases, with 9 bases between. Germline values: CDR1 SGHDT, CDR2 YYEEEE. The CDR3 extends over 13 amino acids.

This clonotype came up a few times. V and J are TRBV10-3 and TRBJ1-2, with a tentative D call TRBD1 (5 bases). The germline gives CDR1 ENHRY, CDR2 SYGVKD. This CDR3 comprises 19 residues. Trimming pared 4 bases from V and 3 bases from J, leaving 27 bases between. The CDR3 loop reads CAISGIMGRDGSTDYGYTF. In DNA, the CDR3 is TGTGCCATCAGTGGCATTATGGGAAGGGACGGATCAACTGACTATGGCTACACCTTC.

This clonotype was seen repeatedly, ten times or more. The chain recombines TRBV13 with TRBJ1-1; no clear D. Germline V gene sequence: CDR1 PRHDT, CDR2 FYEKMQ (reference sequence). Between the trimmed V and J ends, which lost 3 bases and 3 bases, there was a span of 8 bases. The CDR3 sequence is 13 residues long. CDR3 coding DNA: TGTGCCAGCAGCTTCTCGGACTACACTGAAGCTTTCTTT. Protein product: CASSFSDYTEAFF.

Note on this clonotype: A read error may be the cause here, since a much bigger clone is one base away. The chain recombines TRBV12-3 or TRBV12-4 with TRBJ1-5, with D tentatively TRBD1 (5 bases). The CDR3 length is 14 residues. CDR3 bases: TGTGCCAGCAGTTTAGATCGGGGGGATCAGCCCCAGCGTTTT. It specifies CASSLDRGDQPQRF.

The table lists this clonotype with many counts. V is TRBV19 and J is TRBJ1-6; 9 bases line up with TRBD1. CDR3 length equals 15 residues. The ends lost 3 bases at V and 10 bases at J; junction bases unmatched: 7. Looked up from germline, CDR1 is LNHDA and CDR2 is SQIVND (reference sequence). This CDR3 reads CASSIEGTGRSPLHF. CDR3 sequence (DNA): TGTGCCAGTAGTATTGAGGGGACAGGGCGGTCACCCCTCCACTTT.

This clonotype appeared many times. At one end, the junction sequence differs from germline, possibly due to a read error. The gene calls are TRBV20-1 and TRBJ2-7; perhaps TRBD1 as D (6 bases). The CDR3 consists of 13 residues. The germline V gene has CDR1 DFQATT and CDR2 SNEGSKA (reference sequence). The CDR3 loop is CSARDTGTYEQYF. The CDR3 DNA is TGCAGTGCTCGAGATACAGGGACCTACGAGCAGTACTTC.

This clonotype was seen repeatedly, ten times or more. Compared with germline, one end of the junction differs, possibly owing to a read error. The genes are TRBV7-7 and TRBJ2-5, with unresolved D. The V gene's germline CDR1 is SSHAT and CDR2 FNYEAQ (reference sequence). The CDR3 totals 12 residues. DNA for the CDR3: TGTGCTAGCAGCCGGATGGGAGAGACCCAGTACTTC. This encodes CASSRMGETQYF. The variable domain in full, completed from reference TRBV7-7 and TRBJ2-5, reads GAGVSQSPRYKVTKRGQDVTLRCDPISSHATLYWYQQALGQGPEFLTYFNYEAQPDKSGLPSDRFSAERPEGSISTLTIQRTEQRDSAMYRCASSRMGETQYFGPGTRLLVL.

Worth noting for this clonotype: At one boundary the junction diverges from the germline segment, which might be a read error. This chain connects TRBV7-9 to TRBJ2-7; TRBD2 matches at 7 bases. Germline assignment: CDR1 SEHNR and CDR2 FQNEAQ (reference sequence). CDR3 size: 16 residues. The CDR3 sequence: CASSHSGQLRLYEQHF. The DNA for the CDR3 is TGTGCCAGCAGCCATAGCGGGCAACTACGTCTCTACGAGCAGCACTTC. Complete variable domain (other parts from reference TRBV7-9 and TRBJ2-7): DTGVSQNPRHKITKRGQNVTFRCDPISEHNRLYWYRQTLGQGPEFLTYFQNEAQLEKSRLLSDRFSAERPKGSFSTLEIQRTEQGDSAMYLCASSHSGQLRLYEQHFGPGTRLTVT.

The J gene is TRBJ2-7, the V gene TRBV20-1; 7 bases align to TRBD2. Unmatched junction bases numbered 9, after V lost 4 bases and J lost 3 bases. The CDR3 has 14 residues. CDR1 is DFQATT, CDR2 SNEGSKA, per germline (reference sequence). CDR3 nucleotides: TGCAGTGCTACTTGGGGGGGGACCGACTACGAGCAGTACTTC. Amino acids: CSATWGGTDYEQYF.

About this clonotype itself: Sequence at one end of the junction differs from germline and may be a read error. The chain links TRBV2 to TRBJ2-7, with D perhaps TRBD2 (6 bases). CDR1 SNHLY and CDR2 FYNNEI come from the germline V gene. This CDR3 has 13 amino acids. CDR3 DNA: TGTGCCAGCTTAGGAGGGAACGTCTACAAGCAGTACTTC. Its protein is CASLGGNVYKQYF.

A note on this clonotype: A much larger clone is a single base away; this may be a read error. Here the CDR3 reads CASSGGIDPPGYTF. In DNA form, the CDR3 reads TGTGCCAGCAGCGGGGGGATAGATCCACCCGGCTACACCTTC. J is TRBJ1-2 and V is TRBV9, with D possibly being TRBD1 (5 bases). CDR1 and CDR2 (germline): SGDLS, YYNGEE. V lost 3 bases and J 8 bases, leaving 17 bases between the germline ends. This CDR3 contains 14 residues.

The V call is TRBV7-9, the J call TRBJ1-6; TRBD1 aligns across 8 bases. The J segment lost 9 bases and the V segment lost 5 bases, leaving 12 bases of the junction unmatched. Germline assignment: CDR1 SEHNR and CDR2 FQNEAQ (reference sequence). The CDR3 consists of 16 residues. The DNA for the CDR3 is TGTGCCAGCAGCCAAAGTGGGCAGGGGGCACGTTCACCCCTCCACTTT. Its protein product is CASSQSGQGARSPLHF.

This clonotype has more than one count but fewer than ten. The J gene is TRBJ2-2, the V gene TRBV7-9; D is ambiguous. Trimming cost V 3 bases and J 7 bases, with 9 bases left between them. The CDR3 consists of 13 residues. Per germline, CDR1 SEHNR and CDR2 FQNEAQ (reference sequence). The CDR3 region has the DNA TGTGCCAGCAGCTTTGATCAAGGCGGGGAGCTGTTTTTT. It translates to CASSFDQGGELFF.

The V gene is TRBV29-1, the J gene TRBJ1-6; TRBD1 matches 8 bases. Germline assignment: CDR1 SQVTM and CDR2 ANQGSEA. This CDR3 has 18 residues. V was clipped by 5 bases and J by 3 bases; unmatched bases: 15. The CDR3 sequence: CSVSMTGEVFGYNSPLHF. Here the CDR3 DNA reads TGCAGCGTTTCGATGACAGGGGAAGTATTCGGCTATAATTCACCCCTCCACTTT.

V and J are TRBV29-1 and TRBJ1-2; tentative D call: TRBD1 (6 bases). Germline-derived CDR1 and CDR2 are SQVTM and ANQGSEA. V was cut by 4 bases and J by 8 bases, with 14 bases left in between. The CDR3 contains 12 residues. Written as DNA, the CDR3 is TGCAGCGTTGCGGTGGACAGCCGCGGCTACACCTTC. Translated, it gives CSVAVDSRGYTF. The full variable domain, completed using reference TRBV29-1 and TRBJ1-2, is SAVISQKPSRDICQRGTSLTIQCQVDSQVTMMFWYRQQPGQSLTLIATANQGSEATYESGFVIDKFPISRPNLTFSTLTVSNMSPEDSSIYLCSVAVDSRGYTFGSGTRLTVV.

On this clonotype: With a much larger clone just one base away, this may be a read error. The chain couples TRBV5-6 to TRBJ1-1; D remains ambiguous. Germline V gives CDR1 SGHDT, CDR2 YYEEEE. This CDR3 is 13 amino acids long. CDR3 residues: CASGLRRHTEAFF. The CDR3 coding sequence is TGTGCCAGCGGCTTGCGTCGACACACTGAAGCTTTCTTT.

The chain carries TRBV19 and TRBJ2-7; 9 bases match TRBD2. Germline lookup yields CDR1 LNHDA and CDR2 SQIVND (reference sequence). With 5 bases clipped from V and 3 bases from J, the junction kept 2 bases outside the gene matches. The CDR3 extends over 13 amino acids. The CDR3 is CASSERGDYEQYF. CDR3 DNA: TGTGCCAGTAGTGAGCGGGGGGACTACGAGCAGTACTTC.

To note about this clonotype: Being one base from a much bigger clone, this may be a read error. The V and J genes are TRBV4-3 and TRBJ1-2, with 9 bases aligning to TRBD1. The CDR3 has 15 amino acids. The V segment lost 1 base and the J segment 2 bases; nucleotides outside the gene matches: 2. Germline V gene data show CDR1 as LGHNA and CDR2 as YSLEER. CDR3 coding DNA: TGCGCCAGCAGCCAAGCTGGACAGGGGAACTATGGCTACACCTTC. Its translation is CASSQAGQGNYGYTF.

Only a few counts were recorded for this clonotype. V usage is TRBV7-8 and J usage is TRBJ2-5; 9 nucleotides agree with TRBD1. The end of the DNA fits TRBJ2-7 better, so the J call may be wrong. The CDR3 contains 17 residues. Germline CDR1 SGHVS, CDR2 FQNEAQ. The CDR3 nucleotides are TGTGCCAGCAGCTTGGGTGGGACAGGGATCGCCGTCTACGAGCAGTACTTC. Its translation is CASSLGGTGIAVYEQYF.